The source of this T cell receptor (beta chain) is a study of shared clonotypes between healthy human individuals. As processed by the authors: For the immunoSEQ data, sequences were junction-only without quality scores, so filtering differed. TCRdb's copy holds only in-frame clones and misses some; the assay was immunoSEQ multiplex PCR. V and J calls and clone size come straight from that table; D and trimming were deduced from the DNA. Of roughly 500,000 clones in the sample, approximately 80% were seen once. On this clone: Its antigen is unidentified.

Study-wide results and caveats: Sample collection involved blood only; tissue repertoires are likely different.

This TCR derives from a woman in her 40s in good health. Some clones in this sample may be carry-over from other donors' samples. The sample taken for sequencing was PBMCs.

The CDR3 here is CASSPRPTDTQYF. The CDR3 coding sequence is TGTGCCAGCAGTCCCCGACCCACAGATACGCAGTATTTT. This rearrangement joins TRBV27 to TRBJ2-3; no clear D. With 5 bases removed from V and 2 bases from J, the gap between germline ends came to 8 bases. The CDR3 extends over 13 amino acids. Germline CDR1 MNHEY, CDR2 SMNVEV (reference sequence).